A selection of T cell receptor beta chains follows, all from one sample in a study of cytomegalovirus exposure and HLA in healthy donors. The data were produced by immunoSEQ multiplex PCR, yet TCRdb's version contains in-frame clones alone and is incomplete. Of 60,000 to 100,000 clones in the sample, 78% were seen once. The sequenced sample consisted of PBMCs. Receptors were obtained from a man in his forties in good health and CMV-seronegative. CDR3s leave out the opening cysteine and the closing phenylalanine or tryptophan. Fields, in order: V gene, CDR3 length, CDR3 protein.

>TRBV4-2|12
ASSHEGQGVKAF
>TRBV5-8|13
ASSLGTGGNQPQH
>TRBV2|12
ASSYRQTGNTIY
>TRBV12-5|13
ASLRRTGRAGELF
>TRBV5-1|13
ASSLEDLTRETQY
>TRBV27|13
ASSSITGSNQPQH
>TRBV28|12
ASSSTGGNYEQY
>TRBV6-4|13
ASSEGQSSYNEQF
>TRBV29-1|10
SVLSGANVLT
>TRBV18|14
ASSPPGIAGGSEQF
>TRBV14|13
ASRKSQGSYYEQY
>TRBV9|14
ASSVDGQGASDEQF